Below, one T cell receptor beta chain is given with its context. Antigen specificity is unknown. The sample comes from a study of STAT5B mutations in CD4+ large granular lymphocyte leukemia. V gave up 5 bases and J gave up 2 bases, with 14 bases separating them. Per germline, CDR1 SGHRS and CDR2 YFSETQ. The CDR3 contains 15 residues. Findings of the study overall: 8/27 top patient clones versus 2/35 control clones were TRBV06-family.

The survey-level immunoSEQ assay was used. In the source study's methods: The detection floor for productive clonotype frequency was 2.59 x 10-5. Profiled with immunoSEQ multiplex PCR; TCRdb holds only in-frame clones, not every one. Clone size and V and J calls were adopted from that table, with D and trimming inferred from the DNA. Among 25,000 to 35,000 clones listed, around four fifths were seen once. The source is a human donor in good health. The V gene is TRBV5-1, the J gene TRBJ1-3; D gene ambiguous. The sample comprised CD4+ T cells from blood buffy coats. CDR3 sequence: CASRPGEAPGNTIYF. The CDR3, as DNA: TGCGCCAGCAGACCCGGTGAAGCGCCTGGAAACACCATATATTTT.